This TCR beta chain was sequenced in a study of multiple sclerosis patients with progressive multifocal leukoencephalopathy. Overall study results and limits: No common TRBV or TRBJ usage or pairing appeared at PML. Less diverse TRB repertoires were suggested in most PML patients.

The assay was run at survey level. Spiked into each PCR were synthetic inline TR CDR3 controls of all V-J pairings. Measured with immunoSEQ multiplex PCR; TCRdb has only the in-frame clones, and not every one. The repertoire holds 25,000 to 35,000 clones, with approximately 84% as singletons. Concerning this clone: Its antigen remains unidentified.

Documented time point: time of PML onset. The material was PBMCs, obtained from a patient treated with natalizumab. This receptor was identified in a human donor with progressive multifocal leukoencephalopathy.

The CDR3 DNA is TGTGCCAGCAGCCGGGGACAGGGGGCAACTAATGAAAAACTGTTTTTT. Residues: CASSRGQGATNEKLFF. The J gene is TRBJ1-4, the V gene TRBV5-6, with TRBD1 matching 11 bases. The CDR3 is 16 amino acids. Losses at the gene ends were 4 bases for V and 0 bases for J; bases not matched to a gene: 2. Germline V gene lookup returns CDR1 SGHDT and CDR2 YYEEEE.